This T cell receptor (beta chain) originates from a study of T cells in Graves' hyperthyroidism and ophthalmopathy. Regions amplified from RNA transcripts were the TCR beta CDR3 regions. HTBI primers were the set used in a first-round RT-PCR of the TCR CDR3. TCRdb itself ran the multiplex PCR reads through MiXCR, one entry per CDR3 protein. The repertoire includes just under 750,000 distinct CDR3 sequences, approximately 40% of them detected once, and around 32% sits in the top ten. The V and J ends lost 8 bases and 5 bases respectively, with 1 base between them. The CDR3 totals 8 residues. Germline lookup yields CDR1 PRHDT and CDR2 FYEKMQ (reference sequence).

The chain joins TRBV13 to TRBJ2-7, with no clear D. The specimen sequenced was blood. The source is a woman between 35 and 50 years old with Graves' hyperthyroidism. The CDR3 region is CASDEQYF. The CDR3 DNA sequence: TGTGCCAGCGACGAGCAGTACTTC.